The 21 T cell receptor beta chains below were found in one sample sequenced in a study of T cell responses to AZD1222 COVID-19 vaccine. Sequencing used immunoSEQ multiplex PCR; TCRdb keeps in-frame clones, though not all of them. Among about 260,000 clones listed, more than 80% were seen once. Sequences were derived from peripheral blood, sampled on day 0 of AZD1222 vaccination. These receptors were obtained from an adult in good health.

The J gene is TRBJ1-6, the V gene TRBV6-5, with D possibly being TRBD1 (5 bases). CDR1 and CDR2 (germline): MNHEY, SVGAGI. This CDR3 has 16 amino acids. Trimming removed 4 bases from V and 0 bases from J, with 10 bases in between. The CDR3 DNA sequence: TGTGCCAGCAGTTTCGACAGCCTCTCCTATAATTCACCCCTCCACTTT. Protein: CASSFDSLSYNSPLHF.

The gene calls are TRBV3-1 (or the pseudogene TRBV3-2) and TRBJ2-7, with 10 positions matching TRBD2. Per germline, CDR1 LGHDT and CDR2 YNNKEL (reference sequence). The CDR3 sequence is 15 residues long. Germline trimming cut 4 bases from V and 6 bases from J; bases unmatched to any gene: 9. The CDR3 loop reads CASSLGASGRGEQYF. The CDR3 DNA is TGTGCCAGCAGCCTAGGTGCTAGCGGGAGAGGCGAGCAGTACTTC.

The chain's CDR3 is CASSDGVSTGELFF. DNA of the CDR3: TGCGCCAGCAGTGATGGGGTCTCCACCGGGGAGCTGTTTTTT. The V and J genes are TRBV10-1 and TRBJ2-2; D unresolved. This CDR3 is 14 amino acids long. The germline V gene encodes CDR1 WNHNN and CDR2 SYGVQD (reference sequence). Trimming cost V 3 bases and J 4 bases, with 9 bases left between them.

The chain couples TRBV6-5 to TRBJ2-2; D is unclear. CDR3 length equals 11 residues. Per the germline V gene, CDR1 is MNHEY and CDR2 is SVGAGI. V lost 8 bases and J lost 6, with 7 bases in between. The DNA for the CDR3 is TGTGCCAGCGCCTTTCCCGGGGAGCTGTTTTTT. Protein: CASAFPGELFF.

The rearrangement uses TRBV7-6 and TRBJ2-1, with 8 bases lining up with TRBD2. This CDR3 has 15 amino acids. Trimming removed 2 bases from V and 6 bases from J; junction bases left unmatched: 6. Germline V CDR1 and CDR2: SGHVS, FNYEAQ. The CDR3: CASSLPSGWGNEQFF. DNA of the CDR3: TGTGCCAGCAGCTTACCTAGCGGGTGGGGCAATGAGCAGTTCTTC.

V and J are TRBV2 and TRBJ2-3, with 8 bases that match TRBD2. CDR1 is SNHLY and CDR2 is FYNNEI in the germline V gene. V dropped 6 bases and J dropped 3; count of bases not matched to a gene: 11. The CDR3 has 16 amino acids. The CDR3 DNA reads as TGTGCCAGCAGGTCCGGGGTAGCGGGGAGGACAGATACGCAGTATTTT. Translating gives CASRSGVAGRTDTQYF.

There are a few counts of this clone. The V and J genes are TRBV4-2 and TRBJ2-3; D is undetermined. CDR3 length equals 13 residues. Germline V lookup: CDR1 LGHNA, CDR2 YNFKEQ. V gave up 0 bases and J gave up 5 bases, with 6 bases separating them. CDR3 protein: CASSQDWGDTQYF. The CDR3 region has the DNA TGTGCCAGCAGCCAAGATTGGGGAGATACGCAGTATTTT.

The chain couples TRBV3-1 (or the pseudogene TRBV3-2) to TRBJ2-1; 7 bases match TRBD2. V was pared by 5 bases and J by 5 bases, with 3 bases of the junction left unmatched. The CDR3 has 13 amino acids. Germline assignment: CDR1 LGHDT and CDR2 YNNKEL (reference sequence). For the CDR3, the DNA is TGTGCCAGCAGCTCCGGGAGGAACAATGAGCAGTTCTTC. The encoded protein is CASSSGRNNEQFF.

The rearrangement joins TRBV5-1 to TRBJ2-5, with D tentatively TRBD1 (7 bases). This CDR3 region has 13 residues. Trimming stripped 3 bases from V and 5 bases from J, with 11 bases between. Per germline, CDR1 SGHRS and CDR2 YFSETQ. CDR3 in amino acids: CASSSQGRETQYF. DNA of the CDR3: TGCGCCAGCAGCTCACAGGGGAGGGAGACCCAGTACTTC.

The CDR3 DNA is TGTGCCAGTAGTTCTTGGACAGGTTATAACTATGGCTACACCTTC. Its translation is CASSSWTGYNYGYTF. The V and J genes are TRBV19 and TRBJ1-2; TRBD1 agrees at 7 bases. The V gene end was trimmed by 5 bases and the J gene end by 1 base; junction bases not matched to a gene: 7. The CDR3 loop spans 15 amino acids. Germline loops: CDR1 LNHDA, CDR2 SQIVND (reference sequence).

The chain employs TRBV28 and TRBJ2-7; 9 bases match TRBD2. CDR1 MDHEN and CDR2 SYDVKM come from the germline V gene. The CDR3 runs 15 residues. The J segment lost 2 bases and the V segment lost 1 base, leaving 3 bases of the junction unmatched. CDR3 sequence reads: CASSLLAGGPYEQYF. The DNA of the CDR3 is TGTGCCAGCAGTTTATTGGCGGGAGGGCCCTACGAGCAGTACTTC.

This chain joins TRBV29-1 and TRBJ2-7; D remains ambiguous. Germline V gene lookup returns CDR1 SQVTM and CDR2 ANQGSEA. Trimming took off 4 bases at V and 1 base at J, with 8 bases between the two ends. The CDR3 is 12 amino acids. CDR3 region: CSVAVRSYEQYF. CDR3 in DNA: TGCAGCGTTGCAGTGAGGTCCTACGAGCAGTACTTC.

This CDR3 is CASSQEAGPFNEKLFF. In nucleotides, the CDR3 is TGCGCCAGCAGCCAAGAAGCAGGTCCCTTTAATGAAAAACTGTTTTTT. This chain uses TRBV4-1 with TRBJ1-4; no clear D. V lost 0 bases and J 4 bases, leaving 12 bases between the germline ends. There are 16 residues in the CDR3. Germline V lookup: CDR1 MGHRA, CDR2 YSYEKL.

The chain joins TRBV6-6 to TRBJ1-1; tentatively, D is TRBD1 (5 bases). The V gene lost 0 bases and the J gene lost 3 bases, with 11 bases spanning the gap. CDR1 is MNHNY and CDR2 is SVGAGI in the germline V gene (reference sequence). This CDR3 spans 15 amino acids. CDR3 loop: CASSYSSRADTEAFF. DNA of the CDR3: TGTGCCAGCAGTTACTCTTCCAGGGCGGACACTGAAGCTTTCTTT.

The V and J genes are TRBV2 and TRBJ2-1; the match to TRBD2 covers 8 bases. The CDR3 has 11 residues. The germline CDR1 and CDR2 sequences are SNHLY and FYNNEI. CDR3 region: CASGDYNEQFF. The DNA of the CDR3 is TGTGCTAGCGGGGATTACAATGAGCAGTTCTTC.

This sequence joins TRBV3-1 (or the pseudogene TRBV3-2) and TRBJ2-1, with 10 bases identical to TRBD2. The CDR3 has 15 amino acids. The V segment lost 6 bases and the J segment 4 bases; nucleotides outside the gene matches: 6. Germline CDR1 is LGHDT and CDR2 is YNNKEL (reference sequence). CDR3 sequence reads: CASRAPGLAYNEQFF. CDR3 nucleotides: TGTGCCAGCAGGGCGCCGGGACTAGCGTACAATGAGCAGTTCTTC.

J is TRBJ2-4 and V is TRBV15; D gene ambiguous. V dropped 0 bases and J dropped 2 bases, with 8 bases sitting between them. The CDR3 contains 15 residues. The germline CDR1 and CDR2 sequences are LNHNV and YYDKDF (reference sequence). The CDR3: CATSRDVGPKNIQYF. The CDR3 coding sequence is TGTGCCACCAGCAGAGATGTCGGACCCAAAAACATTCAGTACTTC.

The chain employs TRBV6-2 or TRBV6-3 and TRBJ2-2, with D possibly being TRBD1 or TRBD2 (6 bases each). Germline V CDR1 and CDR2: MNHEY, SVGEGT. This CDR3 is 15 amino acids long. V was shortened by 0 bases and J by 7 bases, with 12 bases between the two germline ends. CDR3 loop: CASSYSRRGDGELFF. The CDR3 coding sequence is TGTGCCAGCAGTTACTCGAGGAGGGGGGACGGGGAGCTGTTTTTT.

This chain joins TRBV3-1 (or the pseudogene TRBV3-2) and TRBJ1-2; D remains unclear. From germline, CDR1 is LGHDT and CDR2 YNNKEL (reference sequence). Trimming took off 6 bases at V and 5 bases at J, with 13 bases between the two ends. CDR3 size: 13 residues. The CDR3 DNA reads as TGTGCCAGCAGTCCCTCCCCTGGATATGGCTACACCTTC. Protein: CASSPSPGYGYTF.

The chain carries TRBV15 and TRBJ1-4; no reliable D call. The CDR3 has 15 amino acids. Trimming left V 0 bases short and J 5 bases short, with 10 bases between. Germline-derived CDR1 and CDR2 are LNHNV and YYDKDF (reference sequence). The CDR3 sequence: CATSREQARNEKLFF. The DNA for the CDR3 is TGTGCCACCAGCAGAGAACAAGCGAGAAATGAAAAACTGTTTTTT.

The rearrangement joins TRBV13 to TRBJ1-5, with TRBD1 identical over 8 bases. With V trimmed by 5 bases and J by 9 bases, 9 bases remained unmatched. The germline CDR1 and CDR2 sequences are PRHDT and FYEKMQ (reference sequence). CDR3 length equals 14 residues. CDR3 coding DNA: TGTGCCAGCAGCACAGGGACAGGCGGCTCGCCCCAGCATTTT. Translated: CASSTGTGGSPQHF.